What follows are 8 T cell receptor beta chains derived from one specimen sequenced in a study of blood T cell repertoires in COVID-19. Data came from immunoSEQ multiplex PCR; TCRdb stores just in-frame clones and leaves some out. The top ten clones hold roughly a tenth of a sample with fewer than 60,000 clones, around four fifths of them seen once. The specimen sequenced was peripheral blood. These receptors were collected from a young man with COVID-19, enrolled during active disease.

This chain uses TRBV6-1 with TRBJ2-1, with 8 bases that match TRBD1. CDR1 MNHNS and CDR2 SASEGT come from the germline V gene. V lost 3 bases and J lost 7; bases outside the gene matches: 5. CDR3 size: 14 residues. In DNA form, the CDR3 reads TGTGCCAGCAGTGAGTGGGACAGGCCGAATGAGCAGTTCTTC. Translated, it gives CASSEWDRPNEQFF.

This chain joins TRBV30 and TRBJ2-2; 11 bases are a match to TRBD2. The V and J ends lost 0 bases and 6 bases, in that order; junction bases with no gene match: 3. Germline V lookup: CDR1 GTSNPN, CDR2 SVGIG (reference sequence). The CDR3 consists of 15 residues. CDR3 nucleotides: TGTGCCTGGAGTGTTTTAGCGGGAGGGCCCGGGGAGCTGTTTTTT. Protein: CAWSVLAGGPGELFF.

The chain combines TRBV6-5 with TRBJ1-2; 10 nucleotides line up with TRBD1. J gave up 2 bases and V 6 bases, and 0 bases lay outside the gene matches. This CDR3 has 13 amino acids. The germline gives CDR1 MNHEY, CDR2 SVGAGI. CDR3: CASRGQGNYGYTF. The DNA of the CDR3 is TGTGCCAGCAGGGGACAGGGGAACTATGGCTACACCTTC.

CDR3 sequence: CASSEEGNQPQHF. CDR3 nucleotides: TGTGCCAGCAGTGAGGAGGGGAATCAGCCCCAGCATTTT. The genes are TRBV6-4 and TRBJ1-5, with a tentative D call TRBD1 (5 bases). V was cut by 3 bases and J by 4 bases, with 7 bases left in between. This CDR3 has 13 residues. Germline V gives CDR1 MRHNA, CDR2 SNTAGT.

The V call is TRBV18, the J call TRBJ1-4; D not resolved. The CDR3 totals 13 residues. The V end was cut by 2 bases, the J end by 6 bases, with 7 bases between. CDR1 KGHSH and CDR2 LQKENI come from the germline V gene. The CDR3 DNA is TGTGCCAGCTCACCAGGGAGGGATGAAAAACTGTTTTTT. This sequence encodes CASSPGRDEKLFF.

The rearrangement links TRBV6-5 to TRBJ2-2, with D possibly being TRBD1 (6 bases). The germline gives CDR1 MNHEY, CDR2 SVGAGI. V lost 6 bases and J 7 bases, leaving 12 bases between the germline ends. The CDR3 is 13 amino acids. CDR3 bases: TGTGCCAGCAGCCCCAGGGGCGACGGGGAGCTGTTTTTT. Residues: CASSPRGDGELFF.

This chain connects TRBV27 to TRBJ1-1; 7 bases fit TRBD1. V shed 2 bases, J shed 1 base, and the junction held 1 base outside the gene matches. The germline V gene has CDR1 MNHEY and CDR2 SMNVEV (reference sequence). CDR3 length: 14 amino acids. CDR3 residues: CASSLGTENTEAFF. DNA of the CDR3: TGTGCCAGCAGTTTAGGGACAGAGAACACTGAAGCTTTCTTT.

This sequence joins TRBV18 and TRBJ1-1; 7 bases fit TRBD1. CDR3 length equals 14 residues. The V segment lost 5 bases and the J segment 3 bases; nucleotides outside the gene matches: 6. The V gene's germline CDR1 is KGHSH and CDR2 LQKENI. DNA for the CDR3: TGTGCCAGCTCATCGTACAGGGGACACACTGAAGCTTTCTTT. As protein: CASSSYRGHTEAFF.